A single sample is the source of the 12 T cell receptor beta chains below, sequenced in a study of stem cell transplantation in POMP-related autoinflammatory disease. Overall study findings and caveats: In PRAID patients, the number of distinct TRB V-J gene pairings was restricted. PRAID patients trended toward lower TRB diversity and higher clonality in all analyzed T-cell subsets.

The method was immunoSEQ multiplex PCR; TCRdb's version includes in-frame clones alone and lacks a portion of them. The sample holds around 9,700 clones, roughly 90% seen once. The antigens for these receptors are not known. The input for sequencing was CD8+ T cells from PBMCs, taken before stem cell transplantation. The receptors here all came from a human donor with POMP-related autoinflammation and immune dysregulation (PRAID).

This clone came up once. The chain uses TRBV19 and TRBJ1-5; TRBD1 aligns across 9 bases. CDR1 and CDR2 from the germline V gene are LNHDA and SQIVND (reference sequence). J gave up 7 bases and V 6 bases, and 13 bases lay outside the gene matches. There are 16 residues in the CDR3. The CDR3 region has the DNA TGTGCCAGTAGCAGAGCGGACAGGGGACGGAAGCAGCCCCAGCATTTT. It translates to CASSRADRGRKQPQHF.

The chain recombines TRBV9 with TRBJ2-7, with 11 bases matching TRBD2. The junction had 9 bases not matched to a gene; V was cut back by 4 bases and J by 6 bases. The germline gives CDR1 SGDLS, CDR2 YYNGEE. The CDR3 totals 15 residues. CDR3 loop: CASSPQGSGRGEQYF. The CDR3, as DNA: TGTGCCAGCAGCCCCCAAGGTAGCGGGAGGGGCGAGCAGTACTTC.

J is TRBJ1-3 and V is TRBV6-5, with D perhaps TRBD1 (6 bases). V lost 2 bases and J 4 bases, leaving 12 bases between the germline ends. The CDR3 is 15 residues long. Per germline, CDR1 MNHEY and CDR2 SVGAGI. CDR3 protein: CASSYNSGAGNTIYF. For the CDR3, the DNA is TGTGCCAGCAGTTACAACTCGGGGGCCGGAAACACCATATATTTT.

The chain employs TRBV30 and TRBJ2-7, with D tentatively TRBD2 (5 bases). This CDR3 is built from 11 residues. V was cut by 3 bases and J by 3 bases, with 6 bases left in between. Germline assignment: CDR1 GTSNPN and CDR2 SVGIG (reference sequence). The CDR3 DNA reads as TGTGCCTGGAGCGACTACTACGAGCAGTACTTC. Translating gives CAWSDYYEQYF.

The rearrangement uses TRBV4-2 and TRBJ2-2; 11 bases are shared with TRBD1. This CDR3 has 15 residues. CDR1 is LGHNA, CDR2 YNFKEQ, per germline. The V segment lost 5 bases and the J segment 8 bases; nucleotides outside the gene matches: 7. The CDR3 protein is CASSLGQGVLGELFF. The CDR3 DNA follows: TGTGCCAGCAGCTTGGGACAGGGGGTATTGGGGGAGCTGTTTTTT.

The chain is built from TRBV15 and TRBJ2-7, with no clear D. V was cut by 3 bases and J by 3 bases, with 15 bases left in between. Germline CDR1 and CDR2: LNHNV and YYDKDF (reference sequence). This CDR3 has 15 residues. As DNA, the CDR3 is TGTGCCACCAGCAGCCGGTGGGGTTCTCTCTACGAGCAGTACTTC. As protein: CATSSRWGSLYEQYF.

V usage is TRBV19 and J usage is TRBJ1-5, with TRBD1 as a possible D gene (6 bases). Germline CDR1 reads LNHDA; CDR2 reads SQIVND (reference sequence). The V end lost 5 bases, the J end lost 2 bases, and 22 bases lay between the germline ends. This CDR3 is built from 18 residues. The CDR3 sequence is CASSPRTGGQRGNQPQHF. As DNA, the CDR3 is TGTGCCAGTAGTCCCCGGACGGGGGGGCAACGGGGCAATCAGCCCCAGCATTTT.

This clone was counted a single time. This chain connects TRBV21-1 to TRBJ2-7. TRBV21-1 is a pseudogene. This CDR3 spans 11 amino acids. The CDR3 coding sequence is TGTGCCAGCACCGCTCTCTGCGAGCAGTACTTC. Amino acids: CASTALCEQYF.

The V gene is TRBV7-3, the J gene TRBJ1-1, with D possibly matching TRBD1 (5 bases). Germline V gene data show CDR1 as SGHTA and CDR2 as FQGTGA. Trimming stripped 6 bases from V and 1 base from J, with 21 bases between. CDR3 length: 17 residues. This chain's CDR3 is CASSQGAKLGKNTEAFF. The CDR3 nucleotides are TGTGCCAGCAGTCAAGGGGCAAAGCTCGGCAAGAACACTGAAGCTTTCTTT.

The V and J genes are TRBV27 and TRBJ1-1; maybe TRBD1 (5 bases). V was cut by 2 bases and J by 1 base, with 5 bases left in between. This CDR3 contains 13 residues. Germline lookup yields CDR1 MNHEY and CDR2 SMNVEV (reference sequence). The CDR3 DNA follows: TGTGCCAGCAGTTTACAGGGGAACACTGAAGCTTTCTTT. Its translation is CASSLQGNTEAFF.

This chain connects TRBV6-1 to TRBJ2-7, with D possibly matching TRBD2 (6 bases). Trimming left V 9 bases short and J 5 bases short, with 20 bases between. The germline gives CDR1 MNHNS, CDR2 SASEGT. This CDR3 region has 14 residues. CDR3 sequence reads: CASPGGLASHEQYF. CDR3 coding DNA: TGTGCCAGTCCAGGCGGGCTAGCGTCCCACGAGCAGTACTTC.

The chain combines TRBV9 with TRBJ2-2, with D perhaps matching TRBD1 or TRBD2 (5 bases each). V was clipped by 4 bases and J by 3 bases, with 28 bases between them. CDR3 length: 20 amino acids. The germline V gene encodes CDR1 SGDLS and CDR2 YYNGEE. The CDR3 loop is CASSTVLNSGDEWDTGELFF. CDR3 DNA: TGTGCCAGCAGCACGGTCCTAAATTCCGGGGACGAGTGGGACACCGGGGAGCTGTTTTTT.